The source of this T cell receptor (beta chain) is a study of blood T cell repertoires in COVID-19. The CDR3 consists of 14 residues. Germline CDR1 is SGHAT and CDR2 is FQNNGV. V lost 6 bases and J lost 2, with 13 bases in between. This clone has a handful of counts. The protocol was immunoSEQ multiplex PCR, while the TCRdb copy is restricted to in-frame clones and leaves out a portion. The sample lists 200,000 to 250,000 clones, roughly 87% seen once, with over 9.5% in the top ten. Sequenced sample: peripheral blood. This TCR derives from a woman aged 18-29 years who had recovered from COVID-19. This rearrangement joins TRBV11-2 to TRBJ1-1, with a tentative D call TRBD1 (6 bases). The CDR3: CASRQVQGNTEAFF. The CDR3 DNA is TGTGCCAGCAGACAGGTACAGGGTAACACTGAAGCTTTCTTT.